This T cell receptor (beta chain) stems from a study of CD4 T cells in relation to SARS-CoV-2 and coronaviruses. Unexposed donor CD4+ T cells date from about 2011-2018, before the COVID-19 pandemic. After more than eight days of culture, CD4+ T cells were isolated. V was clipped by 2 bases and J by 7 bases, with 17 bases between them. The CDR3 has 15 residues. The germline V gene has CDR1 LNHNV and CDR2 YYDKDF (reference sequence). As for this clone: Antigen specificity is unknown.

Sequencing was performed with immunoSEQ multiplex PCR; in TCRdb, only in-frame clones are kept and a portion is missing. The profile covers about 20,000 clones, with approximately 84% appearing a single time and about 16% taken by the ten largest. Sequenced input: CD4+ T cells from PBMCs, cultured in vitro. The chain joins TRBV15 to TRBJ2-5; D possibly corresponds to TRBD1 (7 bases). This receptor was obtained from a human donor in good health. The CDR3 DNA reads TGTGCCACCAGCAGAAATACAGGGGAGGTTGGGACCCAGTACTTC. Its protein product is CATSRNTGEVGTQYF.